This T cell receptor beta chain was documented in a study of T cell responses to AZD1222 COVID-19 vaccine. Here immunoSEQ multiplex PCR was the method, and the copy in TCRdb shows in-frame clones only, minus some. The data show 90,000 to 95,000 clones, roughly 90% seen once. The CDR3 sequence is 16 residues long. V shed 1 base and J 3 bases; nucleotides not matched to a gene: 4. Germline V CDR1 and CDR2: MGHRA, YSYEKL. As regards this clone: Its antigen is not identified. The sample holds other DNA sequences that translate to the same CDR3.

Second-dose timings of about 4 or about 12 weeks were pooled. General observations from the study: The repertoires were collected only after the peak T cell response. Spike was spanned by vaccine-associated CD4 TCRs, with dominance at 160-218 and 743-854.

The receptor was isolated from an adult who received the AZD1222 COVID-19 vaccine. The rearrangement links TRBV4-1 to TRBJ2-1, with 9 bases aligning to TRBD2. Source: peripheral blood, taken 28 days after the second AZD1222 dose. CDR3 amino acids: CASSQVGAGGYNEQFF. CDR3 nucleotide sequence: TGCGCCAGCAGCCAAGTTGGAGCGGGAGGCTACAATGAGCAGTTCTTC.